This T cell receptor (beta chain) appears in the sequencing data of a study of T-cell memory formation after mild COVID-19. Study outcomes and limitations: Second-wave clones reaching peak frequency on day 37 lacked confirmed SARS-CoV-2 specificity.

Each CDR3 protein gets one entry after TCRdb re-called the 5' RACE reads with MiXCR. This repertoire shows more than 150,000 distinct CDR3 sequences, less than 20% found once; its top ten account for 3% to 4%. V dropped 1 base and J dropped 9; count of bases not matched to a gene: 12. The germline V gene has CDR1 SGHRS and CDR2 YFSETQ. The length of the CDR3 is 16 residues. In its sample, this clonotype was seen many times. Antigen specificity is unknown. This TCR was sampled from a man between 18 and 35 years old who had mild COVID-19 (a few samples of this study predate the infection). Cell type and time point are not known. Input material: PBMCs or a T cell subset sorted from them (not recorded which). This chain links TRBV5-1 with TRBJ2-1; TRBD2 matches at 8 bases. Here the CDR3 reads CASSLRSGGAVGEQFF. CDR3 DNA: TGCGCCAGCAGCTTGAGGTCGGGGGGGGCCGTTGGTGAGCAGTTCTTC.